This T cell receptor beta chain emerged from a study of cytomegalovirus exposure and HLA in healthy donors (dated by TCRdb to about 2017). Describing the broader study: According to a later analysis, one platform produced both the 120 validation repertoires and the approximately 660 repertoires of the first cohort. The study aimed to test whether signatures of past pathogen exposure could be identified by cataloging public T cell receptors. Besides the first cohort of around 700 subjects, a separate validation cohort made up of 120 or so different subjects was used. To predict cytomegalovirus infection status, the study combined high-throughput TCR immunosequencing, statistical association of individual TCRs with disease status, and machine learning. What the research found in general, with its limitations: The classifier was reported to diagnose cytomegalovirus status with high specificity and sensitivity in both the original and validation cohorts. Most TCR sequences were seen in very few donors, while some public TCRs were found in many individuals. Of the cluster scores, around 95% were above 0 in a later analysis, which found that TCRs clustered in the first cohort also tended to co-occur in the approximately 110 validation repertoires. The study listed 150 to 200 TCR beta chains as associated with cytomegalovirus. The validation cohort had no HLA typing available for a later analysis, so co-occurrence within that cohort was assessed over all 130 or so repertoires. A few of the identified cytomegalovirus-associated TCR beta chains were confirmed in vitro to be specific for cytomegalovirus antigens. The authors suggested that the approach could potentially be generalized to other disease states and immunological phenotypes.

Details on this clone: This clone's antigen is unknown. Per-base quality was not reported, and no clone a single base away is much larger than it.

CDR3 length: 16 amino acids, cysteine to phenylalanine. The DNA shown is the 48-base CDR3, in frame from base 1. CDR1 LNHDA and CDR2 SQIVND were looked up in the germline V gene (reference sequence). Trimming leaves V shorter by 3 bases and J shorter by 5 bases, with the junction holding 11 bases beyond the gene matches. The library was made by the immunoSEQ multiplex PCR assay. Turning to the authors' computational methods: A statistical classification framework was built to diagnose cytomegalovirus status from the catalog of TCR beta chain sequences. TCRdb obtained this table from immuneACCESS and retained in-frame rearrangements with V and J assigned. These tables miss some clones; where compared with another copy, unresolved V genes account for less than half of the shortfall, and the remainder is unexplained. V, J and clone size are those of that table, while D and trimming were read from the DNA. The sample table records 150,000 to 200,000 clones; about 83% of these occur just once. Around 1.6% of the sample lies in the top ten.

Separate from the approximately 700-subject first cohort, the validation cohort of some 130 subjects was the group to which the donors belonged. Recombination joined TRBV19 with TRBJ1-1, and 8 bases in between align with TRBD1. Sequenced: PBMCs. This receptor was taken from a woman aged 18-30 years in good health and CMV-seronegative. The base sequence is TGTGCCAGTAGTATTATGACCGGCAGGGGGCTTACTGAAGCTTTCTTT. Its amino acids are CASSIMTGRGLTEAFF.